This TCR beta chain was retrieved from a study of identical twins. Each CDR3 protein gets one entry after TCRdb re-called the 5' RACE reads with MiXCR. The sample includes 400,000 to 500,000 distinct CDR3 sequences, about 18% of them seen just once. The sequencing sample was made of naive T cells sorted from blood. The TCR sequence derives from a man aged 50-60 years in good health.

The CDR3 DNA is TGTGCCAGCAGCCCCACAGATTCCCGCTACAATGAGCAGTTCTTC. Residues: CASSPTDSRYNEQFF. V is TRBV7-2 and J is TRBJ2-1; D not resolved. This CDR3 comprises 15 residues. From germline, CDR1 is SGHTA and CDR2 FQGNSA. The V gene lost 5 bases and the J gene lost 3 bases, with 14 bases spanning the gap.